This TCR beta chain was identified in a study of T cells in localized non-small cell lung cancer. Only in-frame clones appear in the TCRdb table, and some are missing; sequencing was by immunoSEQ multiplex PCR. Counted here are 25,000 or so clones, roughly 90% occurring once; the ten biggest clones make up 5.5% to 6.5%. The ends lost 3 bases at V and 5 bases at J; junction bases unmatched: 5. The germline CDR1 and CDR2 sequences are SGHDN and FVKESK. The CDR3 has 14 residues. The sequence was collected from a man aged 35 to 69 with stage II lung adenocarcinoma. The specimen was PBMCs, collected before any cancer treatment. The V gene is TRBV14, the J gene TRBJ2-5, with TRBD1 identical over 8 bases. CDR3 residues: CASSHWTGRETQYF. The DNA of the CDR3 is TGTGCCAGCAGCCACTGGACAGGGAGGGAGACCCAGTACTTC.